The entry that follows covers one T cell receptor (beta chain) sequence. The data are from a study of blood T cell repertoires in COVID-19. Whole-study context: The samples span acute and convalescent COVID-19 from the United States, Italy and Spain. T cells, B-cell-depleted T cells, or PBMCs supplied cDNA or gDNA.

Original handling: Researchers report that nucleated cell counts were estimated from reference gene primer amplification. Produced via immunoSEQ multiplex PCR; TCRdb's table is partial and in-frame only. V and J calls and clone size are given by that table; D and trimming were obtained from the DNA. The table shows tens of thousands of clones, with about nine tenths occurring only once. Trimming left V 6 bases short and J 6 bases short, with 14 bases between. This CDR3 has 13 amino acids. CDR1 MNHEY and CDR2 SVGAGI come from the germline V gene. The receptor was isolated from a man aged 65-85 years with active or convalescent COVID-19. The sequencing sample was made of peripheral blood. The J gene is TRBJ2-5, the V gene TRBV6-5; TRBD2 might be the D (5 bases). CDR3 residues: CASRLQPGKTQYF. The CDR3 DNA is TGTGCCAGCAGACTTCAACCGGGGAAGACCCAGTACTTC.